Following are 22 T cell receptor beta chains from one sample sequenced in a study of shared clonotypes between healthy human individuals. Measured with immunoSEQ multiplex PCR; TCRdb has only the in-frame clones, and not every one. The sample gives around 2.1 million clones, approximately 96% of which show up once; approximately 0.13% is in the top ten. Material: naive CD4+ T cells sorted from blood. The subset is: CD45RA+ positively selected. Every receptor here comes from a man aged 18 to 29 in good health.

The DNA for the CDR3 is TGTGCCAGCAGCTTATTAGTGGGGGGGGATACGCAGTATTTT. As protein: CASSLLVGGDTQYF. The chain uses TRBV11-2 and TRBJ2-3; 7 nucleotides agree with TRBD2. CDR1 SGHAT and CDR2 FQNNGV come from the germline V gene. With 2 bases clipped from V and 6 bases from J, the junction kept 5 bases outside the gene matches. This CDR3 comprises 14 residues.

The J gene is TRBJ2-1, the V gene TRBV29-1; D possibly corresponds to TRBD2 (6 bases). The V gene lost 5 bases and the J gene lost 0 bases, with 14 bases spanning the gap. Per the germline V gene, CDR1 is SQVTM and CDR2 is ANQGSEA. The CDR3 is made up of 15 amino acids. CDR3 amino acids: CSVKAAGGSYNEQFF. Written as DNA, the CDR3 is TGCAGCGTTAAGGCGGCCGGGGGCTCCTACAATGAGCAGTTCTTC.

The chain carries TRBV2 and TRBJ1-2, with D unclear. The CDR3 is made up of 15 amino acids. The V gene's germline CDR1 is SNHLY and CDR2 FYNNEI. The ends were cut back, 3 bases at V and 8 bases at J, with 19 bases in the middle. For the CDR3, the DNA is TGTGCCAGCAGTGATGGGAGGGCGTCGGTGGGGGGCTACACCTTC. It codes for CASSDGRASVGGYTF. The full variable domain, rest sourced from reference TRBV2 and TRBJ1-2, is EPEVTQTPSHQVTQMGQEVILRCVPISNHLYFYWYRQILGQKVEFLVSFYNNEISEKSEIFDDQFSVERPDGSNFTLKIRSTKLEDSAMYFCASSDGRASVGGYTFGSGTRLTVV.

The CDR3 protein is CASSPPRLAGPNTGELFF. The CDR3 bases are TGTGCCAGCTCACCACCGCGACTAGCGGGGCCGAACACCGGGGAGCTGTTTTTT. The J gene is TRBJ2-2, the V gene TRBV18; 11 positions agree with TRBD2. Germline V lookup: CDR1 KGHSH, CDR2 LQKENI. CDR3 size: 18 residues. Unmatched junction bases numbered 3, after V lost 0 bases and J lost 0 bases.

This clone appeared a single time. The CDR3 protein is CASSTSPGAVEQYF. The CDR3 DNA reads as TGCGCCAGCTCTACCTCCCCGGGGGCGGTTGAGCAGTACTTC. The chain employs TRBV5-1 and TRBJ2-7; tentatively, D is TRBD1 or TRBD2 (6 bases each). This CDR3 region has 14 residues. The V gene's germline CDR1 is SGHRS and CDR2 YFSETQ. Deletions cut 7 bases from V and 7 bases from J, with 21 bases between.

A few counts support this clone. The same CDR3 can be traced to other DNA sequences in this sample. V and J are TRBV2 and TRBJ1-4, with D possibly being TRBD1 (5 bases). Trimming took 7 bases from V and 7 from J, leaving 10 bases between them. Germline-derived CDR1 and CDR2 are SNHLY and FYNNEI. The CDR3 has 12 residues. This chain's CDR3 is CASNGGSEKLFF. CDR3 DNA sequence: TGTGCCAGCAACGGGGGGAGTGAAAAACTGTTTTTT.

The chain links TRBV2 to TRBJ2-5; 13 positions agree with TRBD2. Germline CDR1 and CDR2: SNHLY and FYNNEI. The CDR3 runs 16 residues. With 3 bases clipped from V and 4 bases from J, the junction kept 5 bases outside the gene matches. The CDR3 here is CASSEGLAGLGETQYF. In nucleotides, the CDR3 is TGTGCCAGCAGTGAGGGACTAGCGGGGTTAGGAGAGACCCAGTACTTC.

This chain joins TRBV30 and TRBJ2-3, with 9 bases that match TRBD2. V was clipped by 0 bases and J by 2 bases; unmatched bases: 6. This CDR3 spans 16 amino acids. Germline-derived CDR1 and CDR2 are GTSNPN and SVGIG (reference sequence). CDR3 region: CAWSVGLAGLTDTQYF. The CDR3 DNA is TGTGCCTGGAGTGTAGGGCTAGCGGGGCTCACAGATACGCAGTATTTT.

This clone is a singleton in its sample. Other DNA sequences of this sample code for an identical CDR3. The chain joins TRBV7-2 to TRBJ2-3; D unclear. Germline V gives CDR1 SGHTA, CDR2 FQGNSA. The CDR3 length is 13 residues. V lost 1 base and J lost 4, with 6 bases in between. Here the CDR3 reads CASSLGRADTQYF. The CDR3 nucleotides read TGTGCCAGCAGCTTAGGAAGGGCAGATACGCAGTATTTT.

The chain combines TRBV2 with TRBJ2-2; 7 positions agree with TRBD1. The germline CDR1 and CDR2 sequences are SNHLY and FYNNEI. Unmatched junction bases numbered 5, after V lost 7 bases and J lost 0 bases. CDR3 length equals 15 residues. CDR3 protein: CASTSDRTNTGELFF. The CDR3 bases are TGTGCCAGCACTTCGGACAGGACGAACACCGGGGAGCTGTTTTTT.

The rearrangement uses TRBV12-5 and TRBJ1-2; 7 bases fit TRBD1. Losses at the gene ends were 6 bases for V and 6 bases for J; bases not matched to a gene: 4. Germline V lookup: CDR1 LGHNT, CDR2 FRNRAP. The CDR3 spans 12 residues. The CDR3 nucleotides read TGTGCTAGTGGCATAACAGGGGATGGCTACACCTTC. Amino acid sequence: CASGITGDGYTF.

V and J are TRBV30 and TRBJ2-1, with 8 bases matching TRBD2. CDR1 and CDR2 (germline): GTSNPN, SVGIG (reference sequence). The CDR3 length is 14 residues. V lost 0 bases to trimming and J lost 7 bases; unmatched junction nucleotides: 5. Here the CDR3 reads CAWSVRREGNEQFF. CDR3 coding DNA: TGTGCCTGGAGTGTCAGACGGGAGGGTAATGAGCAGTTCTTC. Full variable domain (remainder filled in from reference TRBV30 and TRBJ2-1): SQTIHQWPATLVQPVGSPLSLECTVEGTSNPNLYWYRQAAGRGLQLLFYSVGIGQISSEVPQNLSASRPQDRQFILSSKKLLLSDSGFYLCAWSVRREGNEQFFGPGTRLTVL.

The chain employs TRBV30 and TRBJ1-2; TRBD1 might be the D (5 bases). The germline V and J ends were trimmed by 2 bases and 0 bases, with 16 bases remaining between them. The CDR3 is 16 amino acids. Germline V gene lookup returns CDR1 GTSNPN and CDR2 SVGIG (reference sequence). Here the CDR3 reads CAWSLTLTASNYGYTF. CDR3 sequence (DNA): TGTGCCTGGAGTCTTACCTTGACAGCCTCTAACTATGGCTACACCTTC.

A word on this clone: Other DNA sequences from this sample encode an identical CDR3 as well. This chain joins TRBV15 and TRBJ2-7, with no clear D. CDR3 length: 14 residues. V was shortened by 1 base and J by 0 bases, with 7 bases between the two germline ends. Germline loops: CDR1 LNHNV, CDR2 YYDKDF (reference sequence). The CDR3 protein is CATSRGGSSYEQYF. In DNA, the CDR3 is TGTGCCACCAGCAGAGGAGGAAGCTCCTACGAGCAGTACTTC.

Comment on this clone: This sample includes further DNA sequences coding for the same CDR3. This chain uses TRBV19 with TRBJ1-5; TRBD1 aligns across 7 bases. This CDR3 is 13 amino acids long. Germline V lookup: CDR1 LNHDA, CDR2 SQIVND (reference sequence). V gave up 6 bases and J gave up 3 bases; unmatched junction bases: 2. The CDR3 bases are TGTGCCAGTAGCGACAGGGACAATCAGCCCCAGCATTTT. This encodes CASSDRDNQPQHF.

The chain recombines TRBV6-5 with TRBJ1-6; 8 bases fit TRBD1. Germline V gene data show CDR1 as MNHEY and CDR2 as SVGAGI. CDR3 size: 15 residues. V lost 3 bases, J lost 5 bases, and 3 bases stayed unmatched. CDR3 residues: CASSYAGGDNSPLHF. In nucleotides, the CDR3 is TGTGCCAGCAGTTATGCAGGGGGCGATAATTCACCCCTCCACTTT.

V gene TRBV5-1 combines with J gene TRBJ2-2, with 10 positions matching TRBD2. CDR3 size: 15 residues. V shed 4 bases, J shed 6 bases, and the junction held 6 bases outside the gene matches. The germline gives CDR1 SGHRS, CDR2 YFSETQ. The CDR3 region is CASSAASGRSGELFF. CDR3 sequence (DNA): TGCGCCAGCAGCGCTGCTAGCGGGAGATCCGGGGAGCTGTTTTTT.

The chain couples TRBV10-1 to TRBJ2-2, with 8 nucleotides matching TRBD2. The CDR3 has 15 residues. V shed 6 bases and J 4 bases; nucleotides not matched to a gene: 7. The germline CDR1 and CDR2 sequences are WNHNN and SYGVQD (reference sequence). CDR3 DNA sequence: TGCGCCAGCAGAACCGTCGGGGGGGTCACCGGGGAGCTGTTTTTT. Amino acids: CASRTVGGVTGELFF.

This chain uses TRBV7-2 with TRBJ1-4; D may be TRBD1 (5 bases). CDR3 length: 15 residues. Trimming shortened V by 5 bases and J by 5 bases, and 15 bases separated the two germline ends. Germline lookup yields CDR1 SGHTA and CDR2 FQGNSA. The CDR3 reads CASSLRAGGNEKLFF. In DNA, the CDR3 is TGTGCCAGCAGCCTAAGGGCGGGGGGGAATGAAAAACTGTTTTTT.

The chain uses TRBV7-2 and TRBJ2-1; 14 bases are a match to TRBD2. Germline-derived CDR1 and CDR2 are SGHTA and FQGNSA. The CDR3 is made up of 16 amino acids. The J segment lost 8 bases and the V segment lost 5 bases, leaving 8 bases of the junction unmatched. For the CDR3, the DNA is TGTGCCAGCAGCAAGGGGACTAGCGGGAGTCGGGATGAGCAGTTCTTC. Its translation: CASSKGTSGSRDEQFF.

This chain links TRBV18 with TRBJ2-7; D might be TRBD1 (5 bases). V was pared by 3 bases and J by 9 bases, with 18 bases between. The V gene's germline CDR1 is KGHSH and CDR2 LQKENI. The CDR3 sequence is 14 residues long. The CDR3 region has the DNA TGTGCCAGCTCACCGCTGGACAAGGGCCGGTGGCAGTACTTC. Protein: CASSPLDKGRWQYF.

V gene TRBV6-5 combines with J gene TRBJ1-3; 7 nucleotides line up with TRBD1. This CDR3 has 14 amino acids. Per the germline V gene, CDR1 is MNHEY and CDR2 is SVGAGI. The V gene end was trimmed by 10 bases and the J gene end by 0 bases; junction bases not matched to a gene: 6. The CDR3 nucleotides read TGTGCCACCAAGCAGGGGGTCTCTGGAAACACCATATATTTT. It codes for CATKQGVSGNTIYF.